The next 30 T cell receptor beta chains were all read from a single sample in a study of OX40 agonist ivuxolimab in advanced cancers. Some clones are missing from TCRdb's copy, which holds only in-frame ones; the method was immunoSEQ multiplex PCR. Of approximately 70,000 clones detected, 80% to 85% appear once; the ten largest clones hold 7.5% to 9%. The source material was CD4+ or CD8+ T cells sorted from blood, sampled in a trial of the OX40 agonist ivuxolimab. Receptors were obtained from an adult with an advanced solid tumor such as melanoma, head and neck, liver or kidney cancer.

V and J are TRBV28 and TRBJ1-5; 7 positions agree with TRBD1. Trimming removed 6 bases from V and 7 bases from J; junction bases left unmatched: 6. Germline values: CDR1 MDHEN, CDR2 SYDVKM. The CDR3 contains 13 residues. The CDR3 loop is CASRYSGGQPQHF. As DNA, the CDR3 is TGTGCCAGCAGATACTCAGGGGGGCAGCCCCAGCATTTT.

The chain employs TRBV4-2 and TRBJ1-1; a weak D match, TRBD1 (6 bases). Germline-derived CDR1 and CDR2 are LGHNA and YNFKEQ. Trimming shortened V by 3 bases and J by 7 bases, and 18 bases separated the two germline ends. This CDR3 is 15 amino acids long. CDR3 DNA: TGTGCCAGCAGCCAGCTAACTTCCGGGACAAATGAAGCTTTCTTT. Translating gives CASSQLTSGTNEAFF.

The V gene is TRBV9, the J gene TRBJ2-3; D is uncertain. V lost 0 bases and J lost 6, with 14 bases in between. Germline V gene sequence: CDR1 SGDLS, CDR2 YYNGEE. The CDR3 length is 15 residues. CDR3 bases: TGTGCCAGCAGCGTAGCTCAAGCTCCCACGGATACGCAGTATTTT. It encodes CASSVAQAPTDTQYF.

The rearrangement joins TRBV18 to TRBJ1-4; D not certain. V lost 3 bases and J lost 0, with 5 bases in between. From germline, CDR1 is KGHSH and CDR2 LQKENI. The CDR3 extends over 14 amino acids. CDR3 in DNA: TGTGCCAGCTCACCGACCGCAACTAATGAAAAACTGTTTTTT. It yields the protein CASSPTATNEKLFF.

The CDR3 DNA reads as TGCGCCAGCAGCCCCCTAGTCCGGTCATTGGAGCAGTACTTC. The encoded protein is CASSPLVRSLEQYF. The V call is TRBV4-1, the J call TRBJ2-7; D uncertain. The germline V gene has CDR1 MGHRA and CDR2 YSYEKL. The CDR3 contains 14 residues. The germline V and J ends were trimmed by 4 bases and 7 bases, with 17 bases remaining between them.

V is TRBV7-9 and J is TRBJ2-7; no reliable D call. The CDR3 sequence is 12 residues long. CDR1 SEHNR and CDR2 FQNEAQ come from the germline V gene (reference sequence). Trimming pared 4 bases from V and 4 bases from J, leaving 8 bases between. CDR3 sequence: CASSSMRYEQYF. For the CDR3, the DNA is TGTGCCAGCAGCTCAATGCGGTACGAGCAGTACTTC.

The V and J genes are TRBV11-3 and TRBJ1-1; D not resolved. This CDR3 is built from 13 residues. Trimming pared 5 bases from V and 1 base from J, leaving 8 bases between. Germline V CDR1 and CDR2: SGHNT, YENEEA. The CDR3, as DNA: TGTGCCAGCAGCCGGACGGAGAACACTGAAGCTTTCTTT. It yields the protein CASSRTENTEAFF.

The chain recombines TRBV4-2 with TRBJ2-7, with D possibly matching TRBD2 (6 bases). In germline, CDR1 is LGHNA, CDR2 YNFKEQ. V lost 3 bases to trimming and J lost 1 base, with 10 bases between them. The CDR3 totals 14 residues. The CDR3, as DNA: TGTGCCAGCAGCCACGGGACTCTTTCCTACGAGCAGTACTTC. It specifies CASSHGTLSYEQYF.

This chain joins TRBV5-1 and TRBJ2-5; TRBD2 aligns across 8 bases. Germline loops: CDR1 SGHRS, CDR2 YFSETQ. The CDR3 totals 14 residues. J gave up 5 bases and V 0 bases, and 3 bases lay outside the gene matches. CDR3 DNA: TGCGCCAGCAGCTTGGCCGGGAGGGGGGAGACCCAGTACTTC. It is translated as CASSLAGRGETQYF.

The chain couples TRBV5-1 to TRBJ1-3; no firm D call. Germline V gene sequence: CDR1 SGHRS, CDR2 YFSETQ. The CDR3 extends over 15 amino acids. Trimming took 2 bases from V and 0 from J, leaving 9 bases between them. The CDR3 DNA sequence: TGCGCCAGCAGCTTAGAGAACCTCTCTGGAAACACCATATATTTT. It encodes CASSLENLSGNTIYF.

The rearrangement joins TRBV7-2 to TRBJ1-6, with D tentatively TRBD1 (6 bases). The CDR3 length is 17 residues. From germline, CDR1 is SGHTA and CDR2 FQGNSA. Trimming pared 5 bases from V and 4 bases from J, leaving 18 bases between. The CDR3 sequence is CASSPQGPIVYNSPLHF. Written as DNA, the CDR3 is TGTGCCAGCAGCCCACAGGGACCGATCGTTTATAATTCACCCCTCCACTTT. The complete variable domain, with remaining parts taken from reference TRBV7-2 and TRBJ1-6, reads GAGVSQSPSNKVTEKGKDVELRCDPISGHTALYWYRQSLGQGLEFLIYFQGNSAPDKSGLPSDRFSAERTGGSVSTLTIQRTQQEDSAVYLCASSPQGPIVYNSPLHFGNGTRLTVT.

This rearrangement joins TRBV6-5 to TRBJ2-7; D is unclear. CDR3 length equals 11 residues. Germline V lookup: CDR1 MNHEY, CDR2 SVGAGI. Trimming removed 0 bases at V and 5 bases at J, with 2 bases between. The CDR3 DNA is TGTGCCAGCAGTTACTCGAACGAGCAGTACTTC. Translating it yields CASSYSNEQYF.

The rearrangement joins TRBV5-6 to TRBJ2-2; 11 bases are a match to TRBD2. CDR1 is SGHDT, CDR2 YYEEEE, per germline. V shed 4 bases and J 2 bases; nucleotides not matched to a gene: 10. The length of the CDR3 is 18 residues. As DNA, the CDR3 is TGTGCCAGCAGCCCAGAGGGACTAGCGGCGAAAAACACCGGGGAGCTGTTTTTT. It codes for CASSPEGLAAKNTGELFF. The full variable domain, completed using reference TRBV5-6 and TRBJ2-2, is DAGVTQSPTHLIKTRGQQVTLRCSPKSGHDTVSWYQQALGQGPQFIFQYYEEEERQRGNFPDRFSGHQFPNYSSELNVNALLLGDSALYLCASSPEGLAAKNTGELFFGEGSRLTVL.

J is TRBJ2-7 and V is TRBV7-9; maybe TRBD1 (5 bases). V shed 6 bases and J shed 6 bases, with 12 bases lying between them. CDR3 length: 12 residues. Germline loops: CDR1 SEHNR, CDR2 FQNEAQ (reference sequence). The CDR3 reads CASRSGSAEQYF. The CDR3 coding sequence is TGTGCCAGCAGATCAGGGTCGGCCGAGCAGTACTTC.

The gene calls are TRBV6-1 and TRBJ2-7; 8 nucleotides match TRBD1. The trim removed 4 bases at V and 1 base at J, leaving 6 bases unmatched. The CDR3 covers 15 residues. The germline gives CDR1 MNHNS, CDR2 SASEGT. Here the CDR3 reads CASSVPGQVSYEQYF. The CDR3 DNA follows: TGTGCCAGCAGTGTACCGGGACAGGTATCCTACGAGCAGTACTTC.

The gene calls are TRBV5-1 and TRBJ2-3; 14 nucleotides line up with TRBD2. V gave up 4 bases and J gave up 4 bases; unmatched junction bases: 5. CDR3 length: 16 amino acids. CDR1 and CDR2 (germline): SGHRS, YFSETQ. The CDR3 DNA reads as TGCGCCAGCAGCCAGGGACTAGCGGGAGCCGCAGATACGCAGTATTTT. Amino acid sequence: CASSQGLAGAADTQYF.

The rearrangement uses TRBV9 and TRBJ2-3; D is unclear. The CDR3 length is 14 residues. The germline V and J ends were trimmed by 3 bases and 0 bases, with 8 bases remaining between them. CDR1 and CDR2 (germline): SGDLS, YYNGEE. The CDR3 coding sequence is TGTGCCAGCAGCGCCTGGGCCAGCACAGATACGCAGTATTTT. Translated: CASSAWASTDTQYF.

This clone was seen only once. The V and J genes are TRBV15 and TRBJ1-1, with TRBD1 identical over 9 bases. V lost 4 bases to trimming and J lost 7 bases; unmatched junction nucleotides: 7. Germline V CDR1 and CDR2: LNHNV, YYDKDF (reference sequence). The CDR3 runs 14 residues. In DNA form, the CDR3 reads TGTGCCACCAGCATCAGGACAGGGGCTTTTGAAGCTTTCTTT. This sequence encodes CATSIRTGAFEAFF. The full variable domain, with the rest looked up from reference TRBV15 and TRBJ1-1, is DAMVIQNPRYQVTQFGKPVTLSCSQTLNHNVMYWYQQKSSQAPKLLFHYYDKDFNNEADTPDNFQSRRPNTSFCFLDIRSPGLGDTAMYLCATSIRTGAFEAFFGQGTRLTVV.

V usage is TRBV7-9 and J usage is TRBJ1-4, with 9 bases identical to TRBD1. The CDR3 is made up of 14 amino acids. Unmatched junction bases numbered 3, after V lost 3 bases and J lost 7 bases. Germline V lookup: CDR1 SEHNR, CDR2 FQNEAQ (reference sequence). DNA of the CDR3: TGTGCCAGCAGCTTGGGACAGGGAGGTGAAAAACTGTTTTTT. This translates into CASSLGQGGEKLFF.

This clone was seen once. The chain links TRBV2 to TRBJ1-1; tentative D call: TRBD1 (5 bases). Germline V gene data show CDR1 as SNHLY and CDR2 as FYNNEI. Trimming left V 6 bases short and J 0 bases short, with 11 bases between. CDR3 length equals 14 residues. The CDR3 nucleotides read TGTGCCAGCAGGGCAGGGATGGTGAACACTGAAGCTTTCTTT. This gives the protein CASRAGMVNTEAFF.

In nucleotides, the CDR3 is TGCAGCGTTGAAGAGAGACAGGGGCGGAACACCGGGGAGCTGTTTTTT. Encoded protein: CSVEERQGRNTGELFF. The V gene is TRBV29-1, the J gene TRBJ2-2; 8 nucleotides align to TRBD1. Looked up from germline, CDR1 is SQVTM and CDR2 is ANQGSEA. The V segment lost 0 bases and the J segment 1 base; nucleotides outside the gene matches: 4. The CDR3 totals 16 residues.

The chain carries TRBV4-3 and TRBJ1-4, with D unclear. The V end lost 0 bases, the J end lost 5 bases, and 7 bases lay between the germline ends. Germline V gene sequence: CDR1 LGHNA, CDR2 YSLEER. The CDR3 consists of 14 residues. The CDR3 loop is CASSQDMGNEKLFF. The CDR3 region has the DNA TGCGCCAGCAGCCAAGATATGGGGAATGAAAAACTGTTTTTT.

The chain recombines TRBV2 with TRBJ1-4; TRBD1 aligns across 7 bases. This CDR3 contains 14 residues. The V gene's germline CDR1 is SNHLY and CDR2 FYNNEI. The junction had 6 bases not matched to a gene; V was cut back by 3 bases and J by 8 bases. The CDR3 protein is CASSDGTDREKLFF. The CDR3 DNA reads as TGTGCCAGCAGTGACGGGACAGATCGGGAAAAACTGTTTTTT.

The rearrangement links TRBV6-5 to TRBJ2-4; unclear D gene. Germline V gene lookup returns CDR1 MNHEY and CDR2 SVGAGI. V was pared by 4 bases and J by 1 base, with 11 bases between. This CDR3 is 15 amino acids long. CDR3 DNA sequence: TGTGCCAGCAGTTCCGGCCGCAGGGCCAAAAACATTCAGTACTTC. Residues: CASSSGRRAKNIQYF.

The J gene is TRBJ1-1, the V gene TRBV5-6; D not certain. Trimming removed 4 bases at V and 1 base at J, with 11 bases between. Germline lookup yields CDR1 SGHDT and CDR2 YYEEEE. The CDR3 has 14 residues. The CDR3 bases are TGTGCCAGCAGCCGCCAACTCAGGAACACTGAAGCTTTCTTT. It translates to CASSRQLRNTEAFF.

J is TRBJ1-5 and V is TRBV4-1; no clear D gene. Germline V gene data show CDR1 as MGHRA and CDR2 as YSYEKL. The germline V and J ends were trimmed by 1 base and 3 bases, with 7 bases remaining between them. The CDR3 length is 14 residues. The CDR3 nucleotides are TGCGCCAGCAGCCAAGTAACAGACAATCAGCCCCAGCATTTT. Amino acid sequence: CASSQVTDNQPQHF.

J is TRBJ2-3 and V is TRBV6-6; no clear D. Germline V CDR1 and CDR2: MNHNY, SVGAGI (reference sequence). The CDR3 runs 13 residues. For the CDR3, the DNA is TGTGTCGCTAGGGCAGCTAGCACAGATACGCAGTATTTT. Protein: CVARAASTDTQYF.

The rearrangement joins TRBV29-1 to TRBJ2-7, with 10 bases fitting TRBD1. V trimming: 6 bases; J trimming: 0 bases; junction bases outside the gene matches: 5. The V gene's germline CDR1 is SQVTM and CDR2 ANQGSEA. This CDR3 comprises 14 residues. CDR3 in DNA: TGCAGCGTAGCCGGGACAGGGGTCTCCTACGAGCAGTACTTC. It specifies CSVAGTGVSYEQYF.

The gene calls are TRBV14 and TRBJ2-5; no clear D gene. V was cut by 3 bases and J by 5 bases, with 7 bases left in between. The germline CDR1 and CDR2 sequences are SGHDN and FVKESK. The CDR3 length is 12 residues. The CDR3 DNA reads TGTGCCAGCAGCCAGGGGTACGAGACCCAGTACTTC. Protein sequence: CASSQGYETQYF.

The chain has TRBV7-2 and TRBJ2-7; D is possibly TRBD2 (6 bases). Germline V gene sequence: CDR1 SGHTA, CDR2 FQGNSA. The CDR3 length is 14 residues. Trimming left V 5 bases short and J 1 base short, with 12 bases between. CDR3 DNA sequence: TGTGCCAGCAGCAAGGGACTGAAATCCTACGAGCAGTACTTC. Translation: CASSKGLKSYEQYF. Combining the CDR3 with reference TRBV7-2 and TRBJ2-7 gives the whole variable domain GAGVSQSPSNKVTEKGKDVELRCDPISGHTALYWYRQSLGQGLEFLIYFQGNSAPDKSGLPSDRFSAERTGGSVSTLTIQRTQQEDSAVYLCASSKGLKSYEQYFGPGTRLTVT.